The 27 T cell receptor beta chains below all came from one sample that was sequenced in a study of blood T cells in healthy people across ages. Together with a sample-barcoded 5' primer, a J-beta primer mix was included in a second PCR lasting about 7 to 12 cycles. TCRdb redid the calling of the 5' RACE reads with MiXCR, one entry per CDR3 protein. The sample has around 1,600,000 distinct CDR3 sequences, approximately 43% seen once. The sample was blood. The receptors come from a woman between 18 and 29 years old in good health.

This rearrangement joins TRBV20-1 to TRBJ2-4, with TRBD2 matching 7 bases. The ends lost 2 bases at V and 10 bases at J; junction bases unmatched: 8. Germline CDR1 DFQATT, CDR2 SNEGSKA (reference sequence). CDR3 length: 13 residues. The CDR3 region is CSARRLTSRIQYF. The CDR3 DNA reads as TGCAGTGCTAGAAGGTTGACTAGCCGAATTCAGTACTTC.

Only a few counts were recorded for this clonotype. The chain links TRBV9 to TRBJ1-2; no clear D gene. The CDR3 has 12 amino acids. Germline CDR1 reads SGDLS; CDR2 reads YYNGEE. Trimming removed 0 bases from V and 6 bases from J, with 6 bases in between. This CDR3 is CASSVGWDGYTF. CDR3 nucleotide sequence: TGTGCCAGCAGCGTAGGTTGGGATGGCTACACCTTC. Based on the CDR3 plus reference TRBV9 and TRBJ1-2, the full variable domain is DSGVTQTPKHLITATGQRVTLRCSPRSGDLSVYWYQQSLDQGLQFLIQYYNGEERAKGNILERFSAQQFPDLHSELNLSSLELGDSALYFCASSVGWDGYTFGSGTRLTVV.

In this sample, this clonotype turned up many times. CDR3 sequence: CASSLEQDEQYF. CDR3 bases: TGTGCCAGCAGCTTAGAACAAGACGAGCAGTACTTC. The chain links TRBV13 to TRBJ2-7; D not resolved. Germline V gene sequence: CDR1 PRHDT, CDR2 FYEKMQ (reference sequence). The CDR3 loop spans 12 amino acids. V lost 1 base and J 5 bases, leaving 6 bases between the germline ends.

For the CDR3, the DNA is TGTGCCAGCAGCTTCCACAGGTTCGGAGAGCAGTTCTTC. Residues: CASSFHRFGEQFF. The genes are TRBV7-6 and TRBJ2-1; D possibly corresponds to TRBD1 (5 bases). CDR1 is SGHVS and CDR2 is FNYEAQ in the germline V gene. The CDR3 contains 13 residues. V was clipped by 3 bases and J by 10 bases, with 13 bases between them.

This clonotype has just a few counts. V is TRBV12-3 or TRBV12-4 and J is TRBJ1-4; TRBD1 matches 10 bases. The length of the CDR3 is 17 residues. Trimming removed 6 bases from V and 3 bases from J; junction bases left unmatched: 10. In DNA form, the CDR3 reads TGTGCCAGCAGACGGACAGGGGGGGCCTGGGCTAATGAAAAACTGTTTTTT. Its translation is CASRRTGGAWANEKLFF.

The V gene is TRBV12-3 or TRBV12-4, the J gene TRBJ2-1, with a tentative D call TRBD1 (5 bases). Between the trimmed V and J ends, which lost 5 bases and 13 bases, there was a span of 18 bases. This CDR3 contains 13 residues. This chain's CDR3 is CASSRLDTGTQFF. CDR3 in DNA: TGTGCCAGCAGTCGCCTGGACACGGGCACTCAGTTCTTC.

This sequence joins TRBV9 and TRBJ2-5; 9 bases align to TRBD2. After removal of 0 bases from V and 11 bases from J, the junction contained 14 bases not matched to a gene. The CDR3 covers 16 residues. CDR1 is SGDLS and CDR2 is YYNGEE in the germline V gene. In DNA form, the CDR3 reads TGTGCCAGCAGCGTAGTCGGCGGGAGGGGGTACAATGAGCAGTACTTC. Residues: CASSVVGGRGYNEQYF.

This clonotype came up many times. The rearrangement links TRBV29-1 to TRBJ2-7; no firm D call. Trimming took off 0 bases at V and 2 bases at J, with 11 bases between the two ends. The CDR3 runs to 14 residues. Per the germline V gene, CDR1 is SQVTM and CDR2 is ANQGSEA. The CDR3 loop is CSVEDRNRPYEQYF. In DNA, the CDR3 is TGCAGCGTTGAAGATCGCAACCGACCCTACGAGCAGTACTTC.

The V and J genes are TRBV5-1 and TRBJ2-3; a weak D match, TRBD2 (7 bases). In germline, CDR1 is SGHRS, CDR2 YFSETQ. The V end lost 6 bases, the J end lost 6 bases, and 20 bases lay between the germline ends. The CDR3 is made up of 15 amino acids. In nucleotides, the CDR3 is TGCGCCAGCACGCCTGAGCAGGGGAGGGTGGATACGCAGTATTTT. Translation: CASTPEQGRVDTQYF. The variable domain in full, completed from reference TRBV5-1 and TRBJ2-3, reads KAGVTQTPRYLIKTRGQQVTLSCSPISGHRSVSWYQQTPGQGLQFLFEYFSETQRNKGNFPGRFSGRQFSNSRSEMNVSTLELGDSALYLCASTPEQGRVDTQYFGPGTRLTVL.

J is TRBJ1-5 and V is TRBV12-3 or TRBV12-4, with D perhaps matching TRBD1 (5 bases). This CDR3 comprises 12 residues. Trimming removed 7 bases from V and 8 bases from J, with 12 bases in between. CDR3 sequence (DNA): TGTGCCAGCACCGAAAGGGGAGAGCCCCAGCATTTT. Its translation: CASTERGEPQHF.

On this clonotype itself: At one of its ends the junction is not consistent with the germline gene, which may arise from a read error. The rearrangement links TRBV20-1 to TRBJ2-3; possibly TRBD1 for D (5 bases). Germline loops: CDR1 DFQATT, CDR2 SNEGSKA (reference sequence). The CDR3 consists of 17 residues. CDR3 loop: CSAIQETGHPGTETQYF. The DNA of the CDR3 is TGCAGTGCTATCCAGGAAACAGGACATCCTGGCACAGAGACGCAGTATTTT.

As concerns this clonotype: This may arise from a read error, as a much more abundant clone is one base away. The chain links TRBV12-3 or TRBV12-4 to TRBJ1-6, with D unclear. The V gene lost 5 bases and the J gene lost 10 bases, with 12 bases spanning the gap. This CDR3 contains 13 residues. The CDR3 sequence: CASSADILSPLHF. The DNA for the CDR3 is TGTGCCAGCAGTGCCGACATTCTCTCACCCCTCCACTTT.

This rearrangement joins TRBV20-1 to TRBJ1-5; TRBD1 matches at 12 bases. This CDR3 spans 14 amino acids. CDR1 DFQATT and CDR2 SNEGSKA come from the germline V gene (reference sequence). V lost 5 bases, J lost 6 bases, and 5 bases stayed unmatched. CDR3 protein: CSARGDRGLQPQHF. The CDR3 nucleotides read TGCAGTGCTCGCGGGGACAGGGGGCTTCAGCCCCAGCATTTT.

The V and J genes are TRBV2 and TRBJ2-1, with 12 bases that match TRBD2. V lost 7 bases to trimming and J lost 5 bases; unmatched junction nucleotides: 6. Germline assignment: CDR1 SNHLY and CDR2 FYNNEI. The CDR3 has 15 residues. CDR3 sequence reads: CASTRTSGENNEQFF. The CDR3 DNA follows: TGTGCCAGCACTCGGACTAGCGGGGAAAACAATGAGCAGTTCTTC. Variable domain in full (rest from reference TRBV2 and TRBJ2-1): EPEVTQTPSHQVTQMGQEVILRCVPISNHLYFYWYRQILGQKVEFLVSFYNNEISEKSEIFDDQFSVERPDGSNFTLKIRSTKLEDSAMYFCASTRTSGENNEQFFGPGTRLTVL.

This clonotype has more than one count but fewer than ten. The chain links TRBV12-3 or TRBV12-4 to TRBJ1-5; the D gene is possibly TRBD1 (5 bases). The CDR3 has 17 residues. V lost 1 base to trimming and J lost 8 bases, with 21 bases between them. DNA of the CDR3: TGTGCCAGCAGTTTAGGAATGGGTGGGGCGTCGGTTAAGCCCCAGCATTTT. Amino acid sequence: CASSLGMGGASVKPQHF.

The chain recombines TRBV30 with TRBJ2-5, with D perhaps TRBD2 (5 bases). Germline CDR1 reads GTSNPN; CDR2 reads SVGIG (reference sequence). The CDR3 spans 12 residues. V was shortened by 0 bases and J by 11 bases, with 13 bases between the two germline ends. The CDR3, as DNA: TGTGCCTGGAGTGTGGCCCGGACTGGGCAGTACTTC. Residues: CAWSVARTGQYF.

The chain links TRBV30 to TRBJ2-5; D is ambiguous. V gave up 4 bases and J gave up 2 bases, with 8 bases separating them. CDR1 and CDR2 (germline): GTSNPN, SVGIG (reference sequence). The CDR3 contains 12 residues. The DNA of the CDR3 is TGTGCCTGGAACAGTGGACAAGAGACCCAGTACTTC. Translated: CAWNSGQETQYF.

This clonotype was counted a few times. The chain links TRBV20-1 to TRBJ2-4; possibly TRBD1 for D (6 bases). The V end lost 4 bases, the J end lost 0 bases, and 16 bases lay between the germline ends. The CDR3 is made up of 16 amino acids. The germline CDR1 and CDR2 sequences are DFQATT and SNEGSKA (reference sequence). In nucleotides, the CDR3 is TGCAGTGCTAAGCCAGGGACACCCTTAGCCAAAAACATTCAGTACTTC. Its translation: CSAKPGTPLAKNIQYF.

This clonotype turned up a few times. This chain links TRBV29-1 with TRBJ2-5; maybe TRBD1 (6 bases). The ends were cut back, 7 bases at V and 4 bases at J, with 13 bases in the middle. Germline V gene data show CDR1 as SQVTM and CDR2 as ANQGSEA. The CDR3 consists of 12 residues. DNA for the CDR3: TGCAGCGCAAGACAGGATTCAGAGACCCAGTACTTC. Residues: CSARQDSETQYF.

Here the CDR3 reads CASGLVIQGPTEAFF. Here the CDR3 DNA reads TGTGCTAGTGGTTTGGTTATACAGGGTCCCACTGAAGCTTTCTTT. The chain has TRBV12-5 and TRBJ1-1, with D possibly TRBD1 on 6 matching bases. From germline, CDR1 is LGHNT and CDR2 FRNRAP. The V gene lost 0 bases and the J gene lost 4 bases, with 12 bases spanning the gap. The CDR3 spans 15 residues.

There are many counts of this clonotype. The junction does not match germline at one end; this may be a read error. The chain employs TRBV27 and TRBJ1-4; no reliable D call. CDR1 and CDR2 from the germline V gene are MNHEY and SMNVEV (reference sequence). The CDR3 totals 14 residues. The CDR3 spells CASSLGATNEKLFF. In DNA form, the CDR3 reads TGCGCCAGCAGCTTAGGAGCAACTAATGAAAAACTGTTTTTT.

This chain links TRBV7-9 with TRBJ2-7; the D is unclear. Germline assignment: CDR1 SEHNR and CDR2 FQNEAQ (reference sequence). This CDR3 is built from 13 residues. Trimming cost V 5 bases and J 2 bases, with 10 bases left between them. CDR3: CASSPALTYEQYF. CDR3 coding DNA: TGTGCCAGCAGCCCCGCCCTCACCTACGAGCAGTACTTC.

The chain recombines TRBV18 with TRBJ1-5, with TRBD1 identical over 11 bases. The CDR3 contains 16 residues. J gave up 3 bases and V 3 bases, and 4 bases lay outside the gene matches. Germline V gene lookup returns CDR1 KGHSH and CDR2 LQKENI. CDR3 loop: CASSPWDRGYNQPQHF. The DNA for the CDR3 is TGTGCCAGCTCACCGTGGGACAGGGGGTACAATCAGCCCCAGCATTTT.

The gene calls are TRBV20-1 and TRBJ1-6; the D gene is possibly TRBD1 (5 bases). Per germline, CDR1 DFQATT and CDR2 SNEGSKA (reference sequence). The germline V and J ends were trimmed by 5 bases and 7 bases, with 12 bases remaining between them. CDR3 length equals 13 residues. The CDR3 reads CSAARVSNSPLHF. The CDR3 nucleotides are TGCAGTGCTGCCAGGGTTTCGAATTCACCCCTCCACTTT.

CDR3 in amino acids: CASSVPAGGETQYF. The CDR3 coding sequence is TGTGCCAGCAGTGTCCCAGCGGGAGGGGAGACCCAGTACTTC. The rearrangement links TRBV2 to TRBJ2-5, with 10 nucleotides matching TRBD2. Germline assignment: CDR1 SNHLY and CDR2 FYNNEI. CDR3 length: 14 amino acids. The J segment lost 5 bases and the V segment lost 4 bases, leaving 4 bases of the junction unmatched.

This clonotype was seen a few times. The gene calls are TRBV7-9 and TRBJ1-2; D is ambiguous. V lost 1 base, J lost 4 bases, and 7 bases lay in between. This CDR3 is 13 amino acids long. Germline loops: CDR1 SEHNR, CDR2 FQNEAQ (reference sequence). CDR3 bases: TGTGCCAGCAGCTTAGTACAGTCCTATGGCTACACCTTC. It encodes CASSLVQSYGYTF.

In this sample, this clonotype turned up a few times. This sequence joins TRBV29-1 and TRBJ2-3, with 7 bases lining up with TRBD2. This CDR3 is built from 16 residues. Germline V gene lookup returns CDR1 SQVTM and CDR2 ANQGSEA. V was pared by 1 base and J by 0 bases, with 7 bases of the junction left unmatched. CDR3 residues: CSVEGLGGSSTDTQYF. The CDR3 region has the DNA TGCAGCGTTGAAGGCCTCGGGGGGTCTAGCACAGATACGCAGTATTTT.